This T cell receptor beta chain was identified during a study of T cell changes during pregnancy in multiple sclerosis. The table lists this clone with a count of one. The CDR3 is 17 residues long. Measured with immunoSEQ multiplex PCR; TCRdb has only the in-frame clones, and not every one. Among tens of thousands of clones listed, about 92% were seen once. This chain links TRBV1 with TRBJ1-5; the DNA was not compared with TRBD1, the D call given in the table. TRBV1 has pseudogene status. This receptor was taken from a female donor with multiple sclerosis, enrolled in a pregnancy study. The sample in question was CD8+ T cells from peripheral blood mononuclear cells, obtained in the third trimester of pregnancy. The CDR3 DNA follows: TGCACCAGCAGCCTACAGGGGGTGGGGTATAGCAATCAGCCCCAGCATTTT. This translates into CTSSLQGVGYSNQPQHF.